This is a list of T cell receptor beta chains from one sample in a study of T cell changes during pregnancy in multiple sclerosis. Libraries were prepared by immunoSEQ multiplex PCR; TCRdb keeps only in-frame clonotypes and omits some of them. The data show about 44,000 clones, with roughly 90% seen just once and roughly 0.55% held by the top ten. The sample here was CD4+ T cells from peripheral blood mononuclear cells, taken in the third trimester of pregnancy. All receptors derive from a female donor with multiple sclerosis, enrolled in a pregnancy study. The CDR3 runs from the conserved cysteine through the conserved F or W. The D gene is left open where the match is weak. Some rows have no size entry. The others give once, few or many, or a class for an expanded clone.

j_call d_call clone_size v_call cdr3_aa cdr3_nt
TRBJ2-7 TRBD1 . TRBV4-2 CASSQGDSEAYEQYF TGTGCCAGCAGCCAAGGGGACAGTGAAGCCTACGAGCAGTACTTC
TRBJ1-3 . . TRBV19 CASSMLDSGNTIYF TGTGCCAGTAGTATGTTAGACTCTGGAAACACCATATATTTT
TRBJ2-2 . . TRBV18 CASSPLSGGAGELFF TGTGCCAGCTCACCTTTATCCGGAGGTGCCGGGGAGCTGTTTTTT
TRBJ2-3 TRBD2 . TRBV6-1 CASEAGGDADTQYF TGTGCCAGCGAAGCGGGAGGGGACGCAGATACGCAGTATTTT
TRBJ2-7 . once TRBV2 CASSPRALYEQYF TGTGCCAGCAGTCCCAGGGCCCTCTACGAGCAGTACTTC
TRBJ2-7 TRBD2 . TRBV27 CASSKLAGVSHEQYF TGTGCCAGCAGCAAACTAGCGGGAGTCAGCCACGAGCAGTACTTC
TRBJ1-2 TRBD1 once TRBV16 CASSQDRGLDYTF TGTGCCAGCAGCCAGGACAGGGGTTTGGACTACACCTTC
TRBJ2-1 TRBD1 few TRBV30 CAWSVLQSGGRRSSYNEQFF TGTGCCTGGAGTGTACTTCAGTCAGGGGGACGTAGGAGCTCCTACAATGAGCAGTTCTTC
TRBJ1-5 . . TRBV28 CASSRNRVSNQPQHF TGTGCCAGCAGCCGTAACAGGGTTAGCAATCAGCCCCAGCATTTT
TRBJ2-5 TRBD2 . TRBV13 CASSLSGTRGETQYF TGTGCCAGCAGCCTATCCGGGACTAGAGGGGAGACCCAGTACTTC
TRBJ1-5 . few TRBV6-5 CASSSTNSPDQPQHF TGTGCCAGCAGTTCCACGAACAGCCCCGATCAGCCCCAGCATTTT
TRBJ2-1 . . TRBV9 CASGQSVEQFF TGTGCCAGCGGACAATCGGTGGAGCAGTTCTTC
TRBJ2-7 TRBD2 . TRBV7-3 CASSGTGTTFDQQYF TGTGCCAGCAGCGGAACCGGGACTACCTTTGACCAGCAGTACTTC
TRBJ2-1 . . TRBV2 CASSEFRGNEQFF TGTGCCAGCAGTGAATTTAGGGGTAATGAGCAGTTCTTC
TRBJ2-3 . . TRBV9 CASSVASADTQYF TGTGCCAGCAGCGTAGCGAGCGCAGATACGCAGTATTTT
TRBJ2-1 TRBD2 . TRBV4-3 CASSQRTSGHNEQFF TGCGCCAGCAGCCAACGGACTAGCGGGCACAATGAGCAGTTCTTC
TRBJ2-5 . . TRBV19 CASSTSRGETQYF TGTGCCAGTAGTACCTCCCGCGGGGAGACCCAGTACTTC
TRBJ1-3 TRBD1 . TRBV9 CASSVGDSSGNTIYF TGTGCCAGCAGCGTAGGGGACAGCTCTGGAAACACCATATATTTT
TRBJ2-1 TRBD2 . TRBV10-3 CATGVTSSHVDEQFF TGTGCCACCGGAGTGACTAGCTCCCATGTGGATGAGCAGTTCTTC
TRBJ2-1 TRBD2 . TRBV27 CASSLERGLRNEQFF TGTGCCAGCAGTTTAGAGCGGGGGTTGAGGAATGAGCAGTTCTTC
TRBJ1-4 TRBD1 . TRBV7-9 CASSLATGQAEKLFF TGTGCCAGCAGCTTAGCGACAGGGCAGGCTGAAAAACTGTTTTTT
TRBJ2-5 . once TRBV11-3 CASSLEGGRGQETQYF TGTGCCAGCAGCTTAGAGGGCGGACGCGGGCAAGAGACCCAGTACTTC
TRBJ1-2 . once TRBV4-1 CASSQAPGQLYGYTF TGCGCCAGCAGCCAAGCGCCCGGACAACTCTATGGCTACACCTTC
TRBJ1-1 . . TRBV6-6 CASSFNRAEAFF TGTGCCAGCAGTTTTAACAGGGCTGAAGCTTTCTTT
TRBJ2-5 TRBD2 once TRBV4-2 CASSQVTGGRETQYF TGTGCCAGCAGCCAAGTAACGGGAGGTAGAGAGACCCAGTACTTC
TRBJ1-2 TRBD1 few TRBV6-5 CASSPTGTVAGYTF TGTGCCAGCAGCCCGACAGGGACCGTCGCGGGCTACACCTTC
TRBJ1-2 TRBD1 . TRBV6-1 CASSEAQGQNYGYTF TGTGCCAGCAGTGAAGCGCAGGGACAGAACTATGGCTACACCTTC
TRBJ2-7 . once TRBV6-6 CASSSGAGPIYEQYF TGTGCCAGCAGTTCTGGTGCAGGGCCCATCTACGAGCAGTACTTC
TRBJ2-1 . . TRBV7-2 CASSLGTINEQFF TGTGCCAGCAGCTTAGGGACTATCAATGAGCAGTTCTTC
TRBJ2-7 TRBD2 . TRBV9 CASSRDYIFDEQYF TGTGCCAGCAGCCGGGACTACATATTTGACGAGCAGTACTTC
TRBJ2-2 . . TRBV7-3 CASRGGTGELFF TGTGCCAGCAGGGGGGGCACCGGGGAGCTGTTTTTT
TRBJ1-3 . . TRBV21-1 CASSKDGGRELSGNTIYF TGTGCCAGCAGCAAAGACGGCGGTAGGGAGCTCTCTGGAAACACCATATATTTT
TRBJ1-6 . few TRBV4-3 CASSQEGNRNNSPLHF TGCGCCAGCAGCCAAGAGGGAAACAGGAATAATTCACCCCTCCACTTT
TRBJ1-3 TRBD1 . TRBV7-9 CASSLAGGTVGSGNTIYF TGTGCCAGCAGCTTAGCGGGCGGGACAGTCGGCTCTGGAAACACCATATATTTT
TRBJ2-1 . . TRBV18 CASSPPRGTSYNEQFF TGTGCCAGCTCACCACCGCGCGGGACGTCCTACAATGAGCAGTTCTTC
TRBJ1-4 . . TRBV5-1 CASSLGAMDEKLFF TGCGCCAGCAGCTTGGGGGCCATGGATGAAAAACTGTTTTTT
TRBJ1-4 . . TRBV6-1 CASSDSSGPGKKLFF TGTGCCAGCAGTGACAGTTCCGGCCCGGGGAAAAAACTGTTTTTT
TRBJ2-3 . . TRBV9 CASSPRVRREYPDTQYF TGTGCCAGCAGCCCCAGGGTAAGGCGGGAATATCCAGATACGCAGTATTTT
TRBJ2-1 TRBD2 . TRBV7-3 CASSLWEGGEQFF TGTGCCAGCAGCTTATGGGAGGGCGGTGAGCAGTTCTTC
TRBJ2-7 TRBD2 . TRBV7-2 CASSSGGVPYEQYF TGTGCCAGCAGCTCCGGGGGGGTCCCCTACGAGCAGTACTTC
TRBJ2-2 . . TRBV5-1 CASGFRGIGNTGELFF TGCGCCAGCGGGTTTCGAGGGATCGGGAACACCGGGGAGCTGTTTTTT
TRBJ1-1 . . TRBV14 CASSQVPPGPGTVATEAFF TGTGCCAGCAGCCAAGTTCCCCCCGGGCCAGGGACTGTGGCCACTGAAGCTTTCTTT
TRBJ2-4 TRBD1 once TRBV5-1 CASSLGQGVENIQYF TGCGCCAGCAGCTTGGGACAGGGCGTCGAAAACATTCAGTACTTC
TRBJ1-5 . . TRBV10-3 CAIRDTGNQPQHF TGTGCCATCAGAGACACTGGCAATCAGCCCCAGCATTTT
TRBJ2-7 . . TRBV4-3 CASSQDGTPGGEQYF TGCGCCAGCAGCCAAGACGGGACTCCCGGGGGCGAGCAGTACTTC
TRBJ2-1 TRBD2 . TRBV4-3 CASSQDPTGTSGYNEQFF TGCGCCAGCAGCCAAGACCCCACCGGGACTAGCGGCTACAATGAGCAGTTCTTC
TRBJ2-3 TRBD2 . TRBV27 CASGKLAGVTDTQYF TGTGCCAGCGGAAAACTAGCGGGAGTCACAGATACGCAGTATTTT
TRBJ2-1 . . TRBV2 CASSDPRVEQFF TGTGCCAGCAGTGACCCCAGGGTAGAGCAGTTCTTC
TRBJ2-6 . . TRBV11-2 CASSLLSGSGANVLTF TGTGCCAGCAGTCTCCTTAGTGGCTCTGGGGCCAACGTCCTGACTTTC
TRBJ2-1 TRBD1 . TRBV28 CASSLWTGSGNNEQFF TGTGCCAGCAGTCTTTGGACAGGGAGCGGCAACAATGAGCAGTTCTTC
TRBJ2-7 TRBD1 . TRBV11-3 CASSLEGQGAHEQYF TGTGCCAGCAGCTTAGAGGGGCAGGGGGCACACGAGCAGTACTTC
TRBJ2-1 TRBD1 . TRBV28 CASSFRGIEQFF TGTGCCAGCAGTTTCAGGGGGATTGAGCAGTTCTTC
TRBJ2-5 TRBD2 . TRBV11-2 CASSLRPSGQETQYF TGTGCCAGCAGCTTAAGGCCTAGCGGTCAAGAGACCCAGTACTTC